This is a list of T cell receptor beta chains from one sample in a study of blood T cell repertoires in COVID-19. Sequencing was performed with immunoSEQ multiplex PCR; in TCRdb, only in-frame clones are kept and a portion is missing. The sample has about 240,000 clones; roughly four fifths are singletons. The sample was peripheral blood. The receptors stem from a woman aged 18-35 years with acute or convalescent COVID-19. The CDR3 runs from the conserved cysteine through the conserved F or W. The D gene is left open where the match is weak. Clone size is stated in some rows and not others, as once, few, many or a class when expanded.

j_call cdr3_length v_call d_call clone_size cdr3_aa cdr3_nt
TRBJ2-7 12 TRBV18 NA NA CASSDGDYEQYF TGTGCCAGCTCAGACGGGGACTACGAGCAGTACTTC
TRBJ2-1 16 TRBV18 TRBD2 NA CASSPRLAETYNEQFF TGTGCCAGCTCACCACGACTAGCGGAGACCTACAATGAGCAGTTCTTC
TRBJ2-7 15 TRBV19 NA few CASSKPSRDSREQYF TGTGCCAGTAGCAAGCCGAGCAGGGATTCGCGAGAGCAGTACTTC
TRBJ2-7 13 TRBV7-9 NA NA CASSGQLHYEQYF TGTGCCAGCAGTGGACAACTTCACTACGAGCAGTACTTC
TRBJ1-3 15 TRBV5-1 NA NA CASSPAGGTRNTIYF TGCGCCAGCAGCCCGGCCGGGGGGACACGAAACACCATATATTTT
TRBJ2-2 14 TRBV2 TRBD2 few CASRGGLAAGELFF TGTGCCAGCAGGGGTGGACTAGCGGCCGGGGAGCTGTTTTTT
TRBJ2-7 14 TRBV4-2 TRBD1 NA CASSQGGGEVEQYF TGTGCCAGCAGCCAAGGAGGGGGCGAAGTCGAGCAGTACTTC
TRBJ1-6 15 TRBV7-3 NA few CASSLMSGFGSPLHF TGTGCCAGCAGCTTAATGTCAGGGTTTGGATCACCCCTCCACTTT
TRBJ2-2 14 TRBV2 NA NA CASSQGSWTGELFF TGTGCCAGCAGTCAGGGTAGTTGGACCGGGGAGCTGTTTTTT
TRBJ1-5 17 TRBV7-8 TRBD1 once CASSRLSDIRGDQPQHF TGTGCCAGCAGCCGATTATCAGACATCAGGGGGGATCAGCCCCAGCATTTT
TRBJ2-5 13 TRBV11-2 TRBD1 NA CASSRDRQETQYF TGTGCCAGCAGCCGGGACAGACAAGAGACCCAGTACTTC
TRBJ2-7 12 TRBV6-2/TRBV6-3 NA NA CASSSVARAFHF TGTGCCAGCAGTTCGGTAGCGCGAGCCTTTCACTTC
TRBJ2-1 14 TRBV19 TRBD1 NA CASRGQGAYNEQFF TGTGCCAGTCGGGGACAGGGAGCCTACAATGAGCAGTTCTTC
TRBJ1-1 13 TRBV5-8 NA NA CAGRQGGWTEAFF TGTGCCGGACGCCAGGGAGGGTGGACTGAAGCTTTCTTT
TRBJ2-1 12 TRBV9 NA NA CASSADFVWQFF TGTGCCAGCAGCGCAGATTTCGTTTGGCAGTTCTTC
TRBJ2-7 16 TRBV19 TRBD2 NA CASSTSGRRTQYEQYF TGTGCCAGTAGTACTAGCGGGAGACGGACTCAATACGAGCAGTACTTC
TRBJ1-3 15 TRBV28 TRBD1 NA CASSLGTASGNTIYF TGTGCCAGCAGTTTAGGGACAGCCTCTGGAAACACCATATATTTT
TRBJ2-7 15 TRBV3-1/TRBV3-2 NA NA CASSQYSGRSYEQYF TGTGCCAGCAGCCAATATAGCGGCAGGTCCTACGAGCAGTACTTC
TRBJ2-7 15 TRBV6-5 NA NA CASSYLVGAPYEQYF TGTGCCAGCAGTTACCTTGTGGGGGCTCCCTACGAGCAGTACTTC
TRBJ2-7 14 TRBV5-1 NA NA CASSLRPGVYEQYF TGCGCCAGCAGCTTGCGCCCAGGGGTCTACGAGCAGTACTTC
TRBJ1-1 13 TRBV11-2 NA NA CASSPQANTEAFF TGTGCCAGCAGCCCCCAGGCGAACACTGAAGCTTTCTTT
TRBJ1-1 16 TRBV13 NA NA CASSLVSGGGYTEAFF TGTGCCAGCAGCTTAGTATCGGGGGGCGGGTACACTGAAGCTTTCTTT
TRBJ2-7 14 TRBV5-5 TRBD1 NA CASSGGQGAYEQYF TGTGCCAGCAGCGGGGGACAGGGCGCCTACGAGCAGTACTTC
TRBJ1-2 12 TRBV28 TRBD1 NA CATGDRVGGYTF TGTGCCACCGGGGACAGGGTCGGTGGCTACACCTTC